What follows are 20 T cell receptor beta chains derived from one specimen sequenced in a study of shared clonotypes between healthy human individuals. Here immunoSEQ multiplex PCR was the method, and the copy in TCRdb shows in-frame clones only, minus some. The table records about 2.4 million clones, 85% to 95% of them present only once. Sequencing was carried out using naive CD4+ T cells sorted from blood. Subset: CD45RA+ positively selected. These receptors were obtained from a man younger than 35 in good health.

The rearrangement links TRBV7-2 to TRBJ2-1; TRBD2 matches 10 bases. Trimming at V came to 4 bases and at J to 4 bases, leaving 7 bases not matched to a gene. The germline gives CDR1 SGHTA, CDR2 FQGNSA. This CDR3 comprises 16 residues. The CDR3 reads CASSSSSGGFYNEQFF. The CDR3 bases are TGTGCCAGCAGCTCTTCTAGCGGGGGCTTTTACAATGAGCAGTTCTTC.

This clone was counted a single time. The sample carries other DNA sequences with the same CDR3. This rearrangement joins TRBV7-3 to TRBJ1-2; D possibly corresponds to TRBD1 (5 bases). Germline V CDR1 and CDR2: SGHTA, FQGTGA. CDR3 length equals 13 residues. V dropped 2 bases and J dropped 2 bases, with 6 bases sitting between them. In nucleotides, the CDR3 is TGTGCCAGCAGCTTAGGGGGGAACTATGGCTACACCTTC. Translating gives CASSLGGNYGYTF.

The rearrangement uses TRBV19 and TRBJ2-1; TRBD1 is a possible D gene (6 bases). Germline V gene data show CDR1 as LNHDA and CDR2 as SQIVND (reference sequence). This CDR3 region has 13 residues. Trimming stripped 4 bases from V and 9 bases from J, with 13 bases between. CDR3 nucleotides: TGTGCCAGTAGTACAAACACAGGGTTTGAGCAGTTCTTC. This gives the protein CASSTNTGFEQFF.

V and J are TRBV5-1 and TRBJ1-2; D not resolved. This CDR3 is 12 amino acids long. Germline CDR1 is SGHRS and CDR2 is YFSETQ. Trimming removed 0 bases at V and 8 bases at J, with 8 bases between. CDR3 in DNA: TGCGCCAGCAGCTTGGCCCTGGGGGGCTACACCTTC. It translates to CASSLALGGYTF.

This chain uses TRBV9 with TRBJ2-7; D is perhaps TRBD1 or TRBD2 (5 bases each). CDR3 length: 15 amino acids. V lost 3 bases and J lost 4, with 17 bases in between. CDR1 and CDR2 from the germline V gene are SGDLS and YYNGEE. The CDR3 sequence is CASSEGWAGSYEQYF. DNA of the CDR3: TGTGCCAGCAGCGAGGGGTGGGCAGGGAGTTACGAGCAGTACTTC.

This clone was detected once. Within the sample, other DNA sequences also encode this same CDR3. V and J are TRBV19 and TRBJ1-3; no clear D. The V gene lost 6 bases and the J gene lost 0 bases, with 6 bases spanning the gap. Germline values: CDR1 LNHDA, CDR2 SQIVND (reference sequence). This CDR3 is 13 amino acids long. The CDR3 bases are TGTGCCAGTAGCTCCTTCTCTGGAAACACCATATATTTT. Its translation is CASSSFSGNTIYF.

This chain joins TRBV29-1 and TRBJ2-7; D gene uncertain. Looked up from germline, CDR1 is SQVTM and CDR2 is ANQGSEA. V was trimmed by 4 bases and J by 5 bases, leaving 12 bases between them. This CDR3 comprises 12 residues. The CDR3 spells CSVVWQVDEQYF. As DNA, the CDR3 is TGCAGCGTTGTTTGGCAGGTCGACGAGCAGTACTTC.

The chain is built from TRBV4-3 and TRBJ1-6; D is possibly TRBD1 (6 bases). The CDR3 is 16 residues long. V was pared by 0 bases and J by 10 bases, with 16 bases between. Germline loops: CDR1 LGHNA, CDR2 YSLEER. In DNA, the CDR3 is TGCGCCAGCAGCCAAGATCGAGTGGGGGCTCGGTCACCCCTCCACTTT. Its translation is CASSQDRVGARSPLHF.

This chain connects TRBV5-1 to TRBJ2-7; TRBD1 matches 9 bases. Per the germline V gene, CDR1 is SGHRS and CDR2 is YFSETQ. The CDR3 extends over 14 amino acids. The J segment lost 5 bases and the V segment lost 3 bases, leaving 6 bases of the junction unmatched. The CDR3 spells CASSWGDRAHEQYF. Here the CDR3 DNA reads TGCGCCAGCAGCTGGGGGGACAGGGCCCACGAGCAGTACTTC.

The chain links TRBV4-3 to TRBJ2-3; no firm D call. The CDR3 length is 13 residues. Germline V gives CDR1 LGHNA, CDR2 YSLEER. Deletions cut 0 bases from V and 7 bases from J, with 8 bases between. CDR3 residues: CASSQEVRHTQYF. CDR3 DNA: TGCGCCAGCAGCCAAGAGGTTAGACATACGCAGTATTTT.

As concerns this clone: The same CDR3 arises from other DNA sequences in this sample as well. The rearrangement joins TRBV7-3 to TRBJ2-3, with TRBD2 matching over 7 bases. From germline, CDR1 is SGHTA and CDR2 FQGTGA. The CDR3 contains 15 residues. Losses at the gene ends were 5 bases for V and 0 bases for J; bases not matched to a gene: 5. In DNA, the CDR3 is TGTGCCAGCAGCCTCGGGGGGACTAGCACAGATACGCAGTATTTT. Translation gives CASSLGGTSTDTQYF.

This clone has just a few counts. The chain uses TRBV30 and TRBJ2-4; unclear D gene. The CDR3 has 15 residues. CDR1 and CDR2 from the germline V gene are GTSNPN and SVGIG (reference sequence). V was shortened by 0 bases and J by 0 bases, with 9 bases between the two germline ends. The CDR3 DNA reads TGTGCCTGGAGTGTGGCAGTTCTAGCCAAAAACATTCAGTACTTC. This gives the protein CAWSVAVLAKNIQYF. The complete variable domain, with remaining parts taken from reference TRBV30 and TRBJ2-4, reads SQTIHQWPATLVQPVGSPLSLECTVEGTSNPNLYWYRQAAGRGLQLLFYSVGIGQISSEVPQNLSASRPQDRQFILSSKKLLLSDSGFYLCAWSVAVLAKNIQYFGAGTRLSVL.

The chain carries TRBV5-4 and TRBJ2-2; no clear D. CDR1 and CDR2 from the germline V gene are SGHNT and YYREEE (reference sequence). The CDR3 spans 15 residues. V lost 0 bases and J 0 bases, leaving 6 bases between the germline ends. The CDR3 bases are TGTGCCAGCAGCTTGGGGCCCGCGAACACCGGGGAGCTGTTTTTT. Its translation is CASSLGPANTGELFF.

The chain has TRBV4-1 and TRBJ2-7, with D possibly TRBD1 on 6 matching bases. The CDR3 is made up of 16 amino acids. V shed 3 bases and J shed 5 bases, with 20 bases lying between them. Germline V CDR1 and CDR2: MGHRA, YSYEKL. As DNA, the CDR3 is TGCGCCAGCAGCCAGCCGACCCACAGGGTTCTAGACGAGCAGTACTTC. This codes for CASSQPTHRVLDEQYF.

The rearrangement links TRBV6-1 to TRBJ2-3; TRBD2 agrees at 12 bases. V dropped 2 bases and J dropped 5; count of bases not matched to a gene: 5. The V gene's germline CDR1 is MNHNS and CDR2 SASEGT. The CDR3 has 16 amino acids. CDR3 in DNA: TGTGCCAGCAGTGAAACCACTAGCGGGGGGCGAGATACGCAGTATTTT. Amino acids: CASSETTSGGRDTQYF.

The V and J genes are TRBV7-2 and TRBJ2-6; D unclear. This CDR3 has 15 residues. V was shortened by 4 bases and J by 1 base, with 8 bases between the two germline ends. Germline values: CDR1 SGHTA, CDR2 FQGNSA. CDR3 DNA: TGTGCCAGCAGCTCTCAAGCGTCTGGGGCCAACGTCCTGACTTTC. It yields the protein CASSSQASGANVLTF.

The chain combines TRBV4-1 with TRBJ2-1; 11 bases map to TRBD2. Germline loops: CDR1 MGHRA, CDR2 YSYEKL. The CDR3 extends over 17 amino acids. Trimming cost V 3 bases and J 0 bases; bases outside gene matches: 4. CDR3 DNA: TGCGCCAGCAGCCACACAGGGACTAGCGGCTCCTACAATGAGCAGTTCTTC. Amino acids: CASSHTGTSGSYNEQFF.

In DNA, the CDR3 is TGTGCCAGCTCCCCCATGACGAGTCTCACAGATACGCAGTATTTT. This translates into CASSPMTSLTDTQYF. The gene calls are TRBV18 and TRBJ2-3, with unresolved D. Germline V gene lookup returns CDR1 KGHSH and CDR2 LQKENI. This CDR3 has 15 amino acids. Trimming stripped 6 bases from V and 2 bases from J, with 15 bases between.

The gene calls are TRBV7-2 and TRBJ2-7, with 13 bases that match TRBD2. Per the germline V gene, CDR1 is SGHTA and CDR2 is FQGNSA. The CDR3 extends over 18 amino acids. The V and J ends lost 2 bases and 2 bases, in that order; junction bases with no gene match: 9. The CDR3 is CASSLPTSGRWGAYEQYF. DNA for the CDR3: TGTGCCAGCAGCTTACCGACTAGCGGGAGGTGGGGGGCCTACGAGCAGTACTTC.

CDR3 sequence (DNA): TGTGCCAGTAGTATCCAGGGGGGGACGAACACTGAAGCTTTCTTT. Amino acids: CASSIQGGTNTEAFF. The chain couples TRBV19 to TRBJ1-1, with TRBD1 matching 7 bases. The CDR3 is 15 residues long. The germline gives CDR1 LNHDA, CDR2 SQIVND (reference sequence). The trim removed 3 bases at V and 1 base at J, leaving 5 bases unmatched.